The clone carrying this T cell receptor (beta chain) was recorded a few times. Its cognate antigen is unknown. This beta chain is an off-target read within a library intended for alpha chains, so its frequency means little. The sample originates from a study of glioma-infiltrating T cells. TCR alpha and beta CDR3 regions were amplified from RNA using iRepertoire nested multiplex PCR. Tissue mRNA or PBMC total RNA, roughly 100-400 ng, went into one-step reverse transcription and amplification. TCRdb analysed the multiplex PCR reads with MiXCR anew, one entry per CDR3 protein. The table lists some 3,400 distinct CDR3 sequences, approximately 86% of them singletons, with approximately 35% in the top ten. Whole-study findings and limits: Very few CDR3 sequences were shared between tissue and blood. Gliomas, especially low-grade, showed above-expected tissue-blood divergence; non-neoplastic patients showed below.

The origin of this receptor is a human donor with low-grade glioma or glioblastoma, undergoing nonglioma brain surgery, or in good health (not recorded which). Sample: glioma tissue, nonneoplastic brain tissue, or PBMCs (not recorded which).

The CDR3: CASSYVGPNEQFF. As DNA, the CDR3 is TGTGCCAGCAGTTATGTGGGGCCCAATGAGCAGTTCTTC. The chain carries TRBV6-2 or TRBV6-3 and TRBJ2-1, with a weak D call TRBD1 (5 bases). The CDR3 runs 13 residues. Germline values: CDR1 MNHEY, CDR2 SVGEGT. V lost 3 bases and J lost 6, with 9 bases in between.